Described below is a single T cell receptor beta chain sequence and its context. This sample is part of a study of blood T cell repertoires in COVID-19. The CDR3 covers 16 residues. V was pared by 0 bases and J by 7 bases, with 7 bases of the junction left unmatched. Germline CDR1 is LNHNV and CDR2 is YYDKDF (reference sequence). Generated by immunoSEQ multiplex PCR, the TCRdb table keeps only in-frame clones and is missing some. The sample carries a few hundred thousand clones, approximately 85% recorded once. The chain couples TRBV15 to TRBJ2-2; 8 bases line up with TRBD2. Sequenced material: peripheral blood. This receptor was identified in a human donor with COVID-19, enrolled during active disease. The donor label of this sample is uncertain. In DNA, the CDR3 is TGTGCCACCAGCAGAGATAACGGGAGGGCAAGCGGGGAGCTGTTTTTT. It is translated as CATSRDNGRASGELFF.